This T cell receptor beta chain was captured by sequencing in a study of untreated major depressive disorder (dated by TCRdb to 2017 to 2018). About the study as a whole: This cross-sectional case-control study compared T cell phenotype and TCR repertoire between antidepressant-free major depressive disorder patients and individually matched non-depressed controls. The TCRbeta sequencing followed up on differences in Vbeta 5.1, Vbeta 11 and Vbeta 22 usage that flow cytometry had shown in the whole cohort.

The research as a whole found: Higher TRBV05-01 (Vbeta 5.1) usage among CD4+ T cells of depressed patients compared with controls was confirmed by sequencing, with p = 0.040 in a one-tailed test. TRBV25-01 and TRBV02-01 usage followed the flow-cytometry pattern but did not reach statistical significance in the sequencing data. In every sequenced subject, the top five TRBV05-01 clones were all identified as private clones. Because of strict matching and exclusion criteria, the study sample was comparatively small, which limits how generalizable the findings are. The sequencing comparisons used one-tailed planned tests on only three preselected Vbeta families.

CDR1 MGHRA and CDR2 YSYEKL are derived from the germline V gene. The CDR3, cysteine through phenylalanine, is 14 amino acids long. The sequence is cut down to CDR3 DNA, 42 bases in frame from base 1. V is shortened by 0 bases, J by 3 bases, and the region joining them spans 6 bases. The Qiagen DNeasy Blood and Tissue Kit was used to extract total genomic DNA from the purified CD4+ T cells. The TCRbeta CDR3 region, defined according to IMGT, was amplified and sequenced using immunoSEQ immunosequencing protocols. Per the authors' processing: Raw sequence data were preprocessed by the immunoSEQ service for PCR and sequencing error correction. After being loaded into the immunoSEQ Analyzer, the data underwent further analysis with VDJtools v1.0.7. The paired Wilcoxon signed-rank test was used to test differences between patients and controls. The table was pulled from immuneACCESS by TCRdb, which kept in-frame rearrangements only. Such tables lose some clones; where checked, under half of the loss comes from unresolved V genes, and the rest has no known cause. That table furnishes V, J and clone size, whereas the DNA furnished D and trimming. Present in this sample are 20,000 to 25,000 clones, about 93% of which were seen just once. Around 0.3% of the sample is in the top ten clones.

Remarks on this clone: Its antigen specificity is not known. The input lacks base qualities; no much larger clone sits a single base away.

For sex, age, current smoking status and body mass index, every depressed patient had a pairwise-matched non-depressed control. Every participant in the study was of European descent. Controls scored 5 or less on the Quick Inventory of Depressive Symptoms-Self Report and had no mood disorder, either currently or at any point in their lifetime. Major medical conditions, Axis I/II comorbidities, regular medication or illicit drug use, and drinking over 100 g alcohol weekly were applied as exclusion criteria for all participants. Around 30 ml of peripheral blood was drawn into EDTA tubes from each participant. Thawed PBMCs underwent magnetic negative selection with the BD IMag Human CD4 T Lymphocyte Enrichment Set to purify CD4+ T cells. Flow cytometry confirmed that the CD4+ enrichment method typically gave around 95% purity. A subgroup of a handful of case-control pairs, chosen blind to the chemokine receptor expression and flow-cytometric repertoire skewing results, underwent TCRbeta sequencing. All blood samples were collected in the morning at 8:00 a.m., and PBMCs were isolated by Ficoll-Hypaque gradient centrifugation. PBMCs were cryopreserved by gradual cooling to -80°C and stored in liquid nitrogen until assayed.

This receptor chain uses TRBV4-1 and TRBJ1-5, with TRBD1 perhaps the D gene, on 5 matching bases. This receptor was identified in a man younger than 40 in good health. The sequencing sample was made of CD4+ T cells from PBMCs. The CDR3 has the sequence CASSQEGPNQPQHF. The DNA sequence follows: TGCGCCAGCAGCCAAGAGGGGCCCAATCAGCCCCAGCATTTT.